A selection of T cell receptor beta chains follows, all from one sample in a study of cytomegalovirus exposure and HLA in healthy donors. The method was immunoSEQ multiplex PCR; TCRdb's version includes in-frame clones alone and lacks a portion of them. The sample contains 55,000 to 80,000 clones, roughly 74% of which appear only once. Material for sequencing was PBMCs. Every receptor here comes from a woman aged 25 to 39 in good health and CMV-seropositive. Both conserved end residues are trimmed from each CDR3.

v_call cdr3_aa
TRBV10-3 AISEFGDKGIDQPQH
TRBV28 ASSPGLRGNQPQH
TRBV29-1 SVGTSGSGAYEQY
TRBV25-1 ASSLSGYGYT
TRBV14 ASRPAGTNTGELF
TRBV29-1 SVEGVGGTRGFEQF
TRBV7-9 ASSKGQQNYGYT
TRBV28 ASSRVVTEAF
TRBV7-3 ASSHGLESDTQY
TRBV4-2 ASSQADRGQGTQY
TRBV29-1 SAGQGSPHTYEQY
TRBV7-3 ASSPTSGSSADTQY
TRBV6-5 ASRQGAINEQF
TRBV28 ASSFGTSGYNEQF
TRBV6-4 ASSDSGTSTDTQY
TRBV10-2 ASSDVGLVLETQY
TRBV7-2 ASSSNRKQETQY
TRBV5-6 ASSLGVNTEAF
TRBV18 ASSPTQGSYNEQF
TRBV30 ACSFGGYNEQF
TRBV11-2 ASSLVQGLSYEQY
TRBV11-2 ASSLGGNTIY
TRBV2 ASSERQTNTEAF
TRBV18 ASSPLLQAGNTEAF
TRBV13 ASSLETRPYEQY
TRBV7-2 ASSSSGQGRTEAF
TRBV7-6 ASSARTGDSTNEKLF
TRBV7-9 ASSKDMNTEAF
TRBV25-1 ASSGQGIPGNTIY
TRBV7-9 ASSLPRGSTEAF
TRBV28 ASSLYRGGYEQY
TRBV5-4 ASSSQAGHTQY
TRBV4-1 ASSQVRGSGNTIY
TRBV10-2 ASSEILAGVGYNEQF
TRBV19 ASSMGGNAF
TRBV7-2 ASSLTARSEEY
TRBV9 ASSGTGTGSHEQY
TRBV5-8 ASSPSGTGGNQPQH
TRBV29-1 SVEDSNNEQY
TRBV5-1 ASSLNVWRASSYNEQF
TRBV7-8 ASSLAERRLGTEAF
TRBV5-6 ASSFGSNIRTDTQY
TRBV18 ASSPSYSTDTQY
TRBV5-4 ASSPKTGGHTEAF
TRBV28 ASRPTGGGAPEAF
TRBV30 AWSGGNTIY
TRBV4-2 ASRYTSTGVNQPQH
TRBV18 ASSPGQGTNNEQF
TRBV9 ASSADRSEAF
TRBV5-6 ASSSRQKQETQY
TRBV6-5 ASSLAGGTDTQY
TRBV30 AWRMREGLADTQY